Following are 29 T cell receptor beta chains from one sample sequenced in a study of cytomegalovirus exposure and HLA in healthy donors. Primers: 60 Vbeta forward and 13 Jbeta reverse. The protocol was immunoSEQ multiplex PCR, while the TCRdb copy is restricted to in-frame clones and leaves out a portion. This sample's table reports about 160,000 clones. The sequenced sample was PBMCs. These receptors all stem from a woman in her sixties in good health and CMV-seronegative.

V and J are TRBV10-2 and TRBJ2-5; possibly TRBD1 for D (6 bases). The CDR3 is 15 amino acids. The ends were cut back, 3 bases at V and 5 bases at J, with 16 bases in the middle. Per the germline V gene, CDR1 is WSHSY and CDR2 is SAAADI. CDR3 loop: CASSDNRVMIETQYF. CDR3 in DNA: TGCGCCAGCAGTGACAACAGGGTAATGATTGAGACCCAGTACTTC.

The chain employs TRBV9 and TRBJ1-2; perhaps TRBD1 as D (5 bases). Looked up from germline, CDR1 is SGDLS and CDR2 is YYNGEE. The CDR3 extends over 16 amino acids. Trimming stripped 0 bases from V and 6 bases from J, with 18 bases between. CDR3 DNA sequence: TGTGCCAGCAGCGTAGCTACGTGGGGACTGCCCAATGGCTACACCTTC. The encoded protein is CASSVATWGLPNGYTF. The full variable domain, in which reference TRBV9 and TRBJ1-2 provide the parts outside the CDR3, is DSGVTQTPKHLITATGQRVTLRCSPRSGDLSVYWYQQSLDQGLQFLIQYYNGEERAKGNILERFSAQQFPDLHSELNLSSLELGDSALYFCASSVATWGLPNGYTFGSGTRLTVV.

The CDR3 sequence: CASSRLAGTTDTQYF. The CDR3 nucleotides read TGTGCCAGCAGTCGACTAGCGGGGACTACAGATACGCAGTATTTT. This chain joins TRBV6-4 and TRBJ2-3; 11 nucleotides agree with TRBD2. Trimming cost V 5 bases and J 3 bases; bases outside gene matches: 4. The CDR3 sequence is 15 residues long. Germline CDR1 is MRHNA and CDR2 is SNTAGT.

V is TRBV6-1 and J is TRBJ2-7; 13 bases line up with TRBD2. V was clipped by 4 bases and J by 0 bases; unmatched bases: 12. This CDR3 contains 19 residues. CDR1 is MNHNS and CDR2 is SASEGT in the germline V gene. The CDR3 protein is CASSGPGTSGIKSSYEQYF. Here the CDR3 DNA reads TGTGCCAGCAGTGGCCCCGGGACTAGCGGGATTAAAAGCTCCTACGAGCAGTACTTC.

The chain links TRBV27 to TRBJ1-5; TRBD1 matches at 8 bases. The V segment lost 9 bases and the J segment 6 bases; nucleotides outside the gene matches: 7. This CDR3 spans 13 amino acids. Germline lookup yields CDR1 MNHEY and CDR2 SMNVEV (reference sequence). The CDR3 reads CASGQGRSQPQHF. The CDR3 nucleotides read TGTGCCAGTGGACAGGGAAGGAGTCAGCCCCAGCATTTT.

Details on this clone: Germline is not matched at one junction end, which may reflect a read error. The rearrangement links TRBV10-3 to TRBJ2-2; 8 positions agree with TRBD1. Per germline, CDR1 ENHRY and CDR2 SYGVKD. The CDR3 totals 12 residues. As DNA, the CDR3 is TGTGCCCTCAGGGGGCGCACCGGGGAGCTGTTTTTT. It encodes CALRGRTGELFF.

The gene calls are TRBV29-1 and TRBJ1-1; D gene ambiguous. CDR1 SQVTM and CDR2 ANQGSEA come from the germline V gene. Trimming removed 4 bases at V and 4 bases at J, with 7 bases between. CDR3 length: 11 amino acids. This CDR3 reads CSVVESTEAFF. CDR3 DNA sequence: TGCAGCGTTGTGGAGAGCACTGAAGCTTTCTTT.

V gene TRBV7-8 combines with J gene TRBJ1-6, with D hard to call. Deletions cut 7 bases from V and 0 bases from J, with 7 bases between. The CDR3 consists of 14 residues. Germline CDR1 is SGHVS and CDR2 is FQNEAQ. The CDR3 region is CASKRSSYNSPLHF. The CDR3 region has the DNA TGTGCCAGCAAGAGAAGCTCCTATAATTCACCCCTCCACTTT.

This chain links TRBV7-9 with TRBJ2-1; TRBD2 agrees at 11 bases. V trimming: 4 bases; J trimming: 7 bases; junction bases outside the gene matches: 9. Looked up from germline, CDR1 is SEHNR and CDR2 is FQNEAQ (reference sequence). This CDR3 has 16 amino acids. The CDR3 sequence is CASSSYSSGRQNEQFF. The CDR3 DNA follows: TGTGCCAGCAGCTCCTACTCTAGCGGGAGGCAAAATGAGCAGTTCTTC.

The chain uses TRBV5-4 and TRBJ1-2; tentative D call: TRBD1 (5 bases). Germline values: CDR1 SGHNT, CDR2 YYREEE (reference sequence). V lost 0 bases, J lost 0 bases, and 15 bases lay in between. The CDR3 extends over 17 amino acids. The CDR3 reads CASSLGGGAQSNYGYTF. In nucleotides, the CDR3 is TGTGCCAGCAGCTTGGGTGGTGGGGCCCAATCTAACTATGGCTACACCTTC.

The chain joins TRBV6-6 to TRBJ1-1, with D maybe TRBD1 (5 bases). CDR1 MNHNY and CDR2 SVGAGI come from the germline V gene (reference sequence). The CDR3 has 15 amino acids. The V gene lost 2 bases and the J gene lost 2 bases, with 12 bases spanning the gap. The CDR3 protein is CASSYGGGANTEAFF. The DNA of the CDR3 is TGTGCCAGCAGTTACGGCGGGGGAGCTAACACTGAAGCTTTCTTT.

CDR3 DNA: TGTGCCAGCAGCTTAGGGACAGGTCTAAATCAGCCCCAGCATTTT. Protein: CASSLGTGLNQPQHF. V is TRBV7-9 and J is TRBJ1-5, with TRBD1 matching 7 bases. Germline-derived CDR1 and CDR2 are SEHNR and FQNEAQ (reference sequence). Trimming at V came to 1 base and at J to 4 bases, leaving 4 bases not matched to a gene. The CDR3 spans 15 residues.

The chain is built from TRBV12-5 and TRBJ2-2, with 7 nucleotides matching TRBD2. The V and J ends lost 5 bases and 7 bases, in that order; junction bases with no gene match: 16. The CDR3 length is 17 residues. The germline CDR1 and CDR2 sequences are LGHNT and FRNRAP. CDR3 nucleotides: TGTGCTAGTGGTCCAGGGAGGGCCCCCGGCCAAAACGGGGAGCTGTTTTTT. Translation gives CASGPGRAPGQNGELFF.

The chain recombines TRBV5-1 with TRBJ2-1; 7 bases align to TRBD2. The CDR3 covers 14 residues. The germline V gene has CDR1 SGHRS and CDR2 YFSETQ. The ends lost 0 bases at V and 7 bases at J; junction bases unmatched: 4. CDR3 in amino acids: CASSLGTRLNEQFF. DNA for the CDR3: TGCGCCAGCAGCTTGGGGACTAGACTTAATGAGCAGTTCTTC.

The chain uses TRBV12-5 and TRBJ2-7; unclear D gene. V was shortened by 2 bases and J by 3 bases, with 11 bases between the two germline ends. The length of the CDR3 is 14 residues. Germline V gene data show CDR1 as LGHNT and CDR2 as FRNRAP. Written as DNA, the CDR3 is TGTGCTAGTGGTTTGTACGGCGACAACTACGAGCAGTACTTC. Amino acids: CASGLYGDNYEQYF.

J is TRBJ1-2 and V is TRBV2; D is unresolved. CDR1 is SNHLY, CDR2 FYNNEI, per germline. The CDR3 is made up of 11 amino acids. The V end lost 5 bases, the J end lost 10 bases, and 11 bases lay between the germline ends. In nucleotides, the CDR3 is TGTGCCAGCAGTTATGGAGGGCTCTACACCTTC. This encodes CASSYGGLYTF.

The CDR3 DNA reads as TGTGCCAGCATCCAACCCCTGGACTGGAGGGGAGGCACTGAAGCTTTCTTT. It is translated as CASIQPLDWRGGTEAFF. The chain joins TRBV2 to TRBJ1-1, with D possibly being TRBD1 (5 bases). Germline CDR1 SNHLY, CDR2 FYNNEI. The CDR3 is 17 residues long. V gave up 7 bases and J gave up 4 bases, with 25 bases separating them.

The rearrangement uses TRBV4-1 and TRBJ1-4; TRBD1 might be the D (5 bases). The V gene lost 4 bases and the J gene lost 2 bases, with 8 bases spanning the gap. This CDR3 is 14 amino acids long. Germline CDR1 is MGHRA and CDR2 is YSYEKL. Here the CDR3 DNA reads TGCGCCAGCAGCCTGGAGGGGACTAATGAAAAACTGTTTTTT. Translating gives CASSLEGTNEKLFF.

The CDR3 DNA reads TGTGCCAGCAGTTATAGCGGGACTTACACAGATACGCAGTATTTT. Amino acid sequence: CASSYSGTYTDTQYF. The chain joins TRBV5-4 to TRBJ2-3; 8 bases line up with TRBD2. Germline CDR1 SGHNT, CDR2 YYREEE (reference sequence). The CDR3 is 15 residues long. J was trimmed by 2 bases and V by 5 bases; bases with no gene match: 7.

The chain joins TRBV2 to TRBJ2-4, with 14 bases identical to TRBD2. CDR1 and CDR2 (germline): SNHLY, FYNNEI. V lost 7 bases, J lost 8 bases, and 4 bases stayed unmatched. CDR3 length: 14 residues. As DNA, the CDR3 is TGTGCCAGCACCCAGACTAGCGGGAGGGACATTCAGTACTTC. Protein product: CASTQTSGRDIQYF.

The CDR3 spells CSGIGILLNTEAFF. The CDR3 DNA reads as TGCAGCGGGATCGGGATTCTCTTGAACACTGAAGCTTTCTTT. V is TRBV29-1 and J is TRBJ1-1; D is unclear. Trimming removed 7 bases at V and 0 bases at J, with 15 bases between. The CDR3 sequence is 14 residues long. The germline V gene has CDR1 SQVTM and CDR2 ANQGSEA.

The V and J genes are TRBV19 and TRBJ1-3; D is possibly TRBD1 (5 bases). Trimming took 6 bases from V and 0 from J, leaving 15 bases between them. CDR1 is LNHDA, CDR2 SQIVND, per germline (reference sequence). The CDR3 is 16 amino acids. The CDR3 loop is CASSNTGGSSGNTIYF. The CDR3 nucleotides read TGTGCCAGTAGCAACACAGGCGGAAGCTCTGGAAACACCATATATTTT.

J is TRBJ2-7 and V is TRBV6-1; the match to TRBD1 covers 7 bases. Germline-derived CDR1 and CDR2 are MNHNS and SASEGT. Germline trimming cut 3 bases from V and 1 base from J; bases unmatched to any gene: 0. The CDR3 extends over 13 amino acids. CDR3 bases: TGTGCCAGCAGTGAGGACAGGTCCTACGAGCAGTACTTC. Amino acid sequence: CASSEDRSYEQYF.

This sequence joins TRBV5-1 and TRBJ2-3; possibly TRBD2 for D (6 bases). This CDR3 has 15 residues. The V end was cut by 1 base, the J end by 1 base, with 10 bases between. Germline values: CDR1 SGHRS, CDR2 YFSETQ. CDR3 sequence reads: CASSLFGTGTDTQYF. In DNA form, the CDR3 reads TGCGCCAGCAGCTTGTTCGGGACTGGCACAGATACGCAGTATTTT.

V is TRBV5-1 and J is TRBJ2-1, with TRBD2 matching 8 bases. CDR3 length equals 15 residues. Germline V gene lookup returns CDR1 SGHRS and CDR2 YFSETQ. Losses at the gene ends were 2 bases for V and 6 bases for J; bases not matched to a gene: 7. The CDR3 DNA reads TGCGCCAGCAGCTTAGAGGGCGCGGGAGGCAATGAGCAGTTCTTC. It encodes CASSLEGAGGNEQFF.

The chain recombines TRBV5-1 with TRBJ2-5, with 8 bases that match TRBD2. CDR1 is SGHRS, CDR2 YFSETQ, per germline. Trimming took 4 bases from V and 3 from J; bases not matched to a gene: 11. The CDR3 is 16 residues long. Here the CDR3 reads CASSGVSGSSEETQYF. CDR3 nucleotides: TGCGCCAGCAGCGGCGTGAGCGGGAGTTCGGAAGAGACCCAGTACTTC.

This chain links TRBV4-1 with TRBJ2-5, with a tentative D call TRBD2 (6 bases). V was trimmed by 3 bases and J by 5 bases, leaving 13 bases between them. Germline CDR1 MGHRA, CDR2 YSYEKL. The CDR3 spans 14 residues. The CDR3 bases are TGCGCCAGCAGCCACGGCGGGGCGGGTGAGACCCAGTACTTC. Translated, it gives CASSHGGAGETQYF.

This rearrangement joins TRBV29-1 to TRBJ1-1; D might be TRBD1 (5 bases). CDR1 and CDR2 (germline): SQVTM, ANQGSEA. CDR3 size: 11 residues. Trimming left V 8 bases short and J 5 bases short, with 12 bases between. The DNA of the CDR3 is TGCAGCACCAGGGTGGGAACTGAAGCTTTCTTT. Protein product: CSTRVGTEAFF.

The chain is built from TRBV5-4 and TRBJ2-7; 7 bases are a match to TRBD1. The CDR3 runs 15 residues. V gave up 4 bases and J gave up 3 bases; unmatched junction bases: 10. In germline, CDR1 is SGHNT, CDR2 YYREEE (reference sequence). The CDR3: CASSPRQGGDYEQYF. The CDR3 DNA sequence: TGTGCCAGCAGCCCTCGACAGGGTGGGGACTACGAGCAGTACTTC. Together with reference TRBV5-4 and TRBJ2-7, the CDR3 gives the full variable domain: ETGVTQSPTHLIKTRGQQVTLRCSSQSGHNTVSWYQQALGQGPQFIFQYYREEENGRGNFPPRFSGLQFPNYSSELNVNALELDDSALYLCASSPRQGGDYEQYFGPGTRLTVT.